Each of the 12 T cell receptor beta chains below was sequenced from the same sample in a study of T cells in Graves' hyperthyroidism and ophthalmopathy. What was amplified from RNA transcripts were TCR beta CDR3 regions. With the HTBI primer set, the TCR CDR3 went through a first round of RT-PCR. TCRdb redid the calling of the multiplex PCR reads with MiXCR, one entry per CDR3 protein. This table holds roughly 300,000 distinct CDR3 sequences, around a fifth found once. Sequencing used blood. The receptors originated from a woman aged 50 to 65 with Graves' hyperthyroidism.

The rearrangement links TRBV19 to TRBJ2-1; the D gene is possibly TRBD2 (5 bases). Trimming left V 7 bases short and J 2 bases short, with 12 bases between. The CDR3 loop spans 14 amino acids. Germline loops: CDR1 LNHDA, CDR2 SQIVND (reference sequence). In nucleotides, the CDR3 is TGTGCCAGTAACCCGGACTCCACCTACAATGAGCAGTTCTTC. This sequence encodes CASNPDSTYNEQFF. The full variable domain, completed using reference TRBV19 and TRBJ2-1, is DGGITQSPKYLFRKEGQNVTLSCEQNLNHDAMYWYRQDPGQGLRLIYYSQIVNDFQKGDIAEGYSVSREKKESFPLTVTSAQKNPTAFYLCASNPDSTYNEQFFGPGTRLTVL.

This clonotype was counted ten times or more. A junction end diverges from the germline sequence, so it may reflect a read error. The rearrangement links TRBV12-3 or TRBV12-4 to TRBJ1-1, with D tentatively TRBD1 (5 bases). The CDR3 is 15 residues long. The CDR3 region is CASSLGGELNTETFF. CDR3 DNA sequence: TGTGCCAGCAGTTTAGGGGGGGAGTTGAACACTGAAACTTTCTTT.

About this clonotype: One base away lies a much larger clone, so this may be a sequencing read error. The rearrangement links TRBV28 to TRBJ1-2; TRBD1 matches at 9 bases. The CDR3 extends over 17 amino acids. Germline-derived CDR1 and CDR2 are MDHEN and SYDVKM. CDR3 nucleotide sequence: TGTGCCAGCAGCAACTCTCCTCCGGGACAGGGTGGCTATGGCTGCACCTTC. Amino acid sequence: CASSNSPPGQGGYGCTF.

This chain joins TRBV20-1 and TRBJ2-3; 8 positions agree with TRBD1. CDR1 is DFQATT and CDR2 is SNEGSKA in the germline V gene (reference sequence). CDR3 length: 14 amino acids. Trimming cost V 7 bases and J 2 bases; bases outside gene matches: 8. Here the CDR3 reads CSVIQGVLTDTQYF. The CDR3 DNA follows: TGCAGTGTCATACAGGGGGTTCTCACAGATACGCAGTATTTT.

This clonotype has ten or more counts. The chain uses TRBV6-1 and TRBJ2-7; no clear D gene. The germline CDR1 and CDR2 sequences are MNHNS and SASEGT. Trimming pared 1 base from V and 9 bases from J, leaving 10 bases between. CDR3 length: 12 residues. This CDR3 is CASSEVLIGQYF. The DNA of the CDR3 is TGTGCCAGCAGTGAAGTACTGATCGGGCAGTACTTC.

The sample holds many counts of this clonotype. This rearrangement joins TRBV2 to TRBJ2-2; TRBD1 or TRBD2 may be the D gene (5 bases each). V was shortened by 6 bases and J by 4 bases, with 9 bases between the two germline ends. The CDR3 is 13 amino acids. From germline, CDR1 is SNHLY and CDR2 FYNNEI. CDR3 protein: CASRGTGTGELFF. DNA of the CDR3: TGTGCCAGCAGGGGGACGGGCACCGGGGAGCTGTTTTTT.

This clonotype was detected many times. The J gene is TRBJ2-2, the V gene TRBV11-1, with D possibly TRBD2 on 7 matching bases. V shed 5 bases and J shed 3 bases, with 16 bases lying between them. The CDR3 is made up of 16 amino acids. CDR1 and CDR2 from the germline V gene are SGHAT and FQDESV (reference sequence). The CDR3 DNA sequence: TGTGCCAGCAGCCCGACGGGGGGCTGGGACACCGGGGAGCTGTTTTTT. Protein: CASSPTGGWDTGELFF.

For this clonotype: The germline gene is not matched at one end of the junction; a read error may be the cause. The CDR3: CSARSPTGRTDTRYF. For the CDR3, the DNA is TGCAGTGCTAGATCGCCCACGGGGAGGACAGATACGCGGTATTTT. The chain recombines TRBV20-1 with TRBJ2-3, with D possibly called TRBD1 or TRBD2 (6 bases each). The CDR3 length is 15 residues. From germline, CDR1 is DFQATT and CDR2 SNEGSKA (reference sequence).

The chain's CDR3 is CASSPGTSGPYEQYF. CDR3 nucleotides: TGTGCCAGCAGCCCAGGGACTAGCGGCCCCTACGAGCAGTACTTC. The chain links TRBV9 to TRBJ2-7; 11 positions match TRBD2. The ends lost 4 bases at V and 2 bases at J; junction bases unmatched: 5. The germline V gene encodes CDR1 SGDLS and CDR2 YYNGEE. The CDR3 is 15 amino acids.

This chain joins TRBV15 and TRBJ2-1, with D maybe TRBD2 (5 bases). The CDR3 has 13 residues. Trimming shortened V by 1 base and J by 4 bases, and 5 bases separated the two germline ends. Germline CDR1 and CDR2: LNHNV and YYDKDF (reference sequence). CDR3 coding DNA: TGTGCCACCAGCAGAGGCGGGTACAATGAGCAGTTCTTC. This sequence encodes CATSRGGYNEQFF.

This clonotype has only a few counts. CDR3 in amino acids: CASSLDAGRSYEQYF. DNA of the CDR3: TGCGCCAGCAGCTTGGACGCAGGGCGCTCCTACGAGCAGTACTTC. J is TRBJ2-7 and V is TRBV5-1, with a weak D call TRBD1 (5 bases). With 0 bases removed from V and 0 bases from J, the gap between germline ends came to 10 bases. The V gene's germline CDR1 is SGHRS and CDR2 YFSETQ. The CDR3 totals 15 residues.

CDR3 nucleotides: TGCGCCAGCAGCCAAGGAGGGTTTGGGGGCTATGGCTACACCTTC. Translation gives CASSQGGFGGYGYTF. J is TRBJ1-2 and V is TRBV4-1; D might be TRBD1 (5 bases). CDR3 length: 15 residues. Germline V gene data show CDR1 as MGHRA and CDR2 as YSYEKL. V was trimmed by 1 base and J by 4 bases, leaving 13 bases between them.